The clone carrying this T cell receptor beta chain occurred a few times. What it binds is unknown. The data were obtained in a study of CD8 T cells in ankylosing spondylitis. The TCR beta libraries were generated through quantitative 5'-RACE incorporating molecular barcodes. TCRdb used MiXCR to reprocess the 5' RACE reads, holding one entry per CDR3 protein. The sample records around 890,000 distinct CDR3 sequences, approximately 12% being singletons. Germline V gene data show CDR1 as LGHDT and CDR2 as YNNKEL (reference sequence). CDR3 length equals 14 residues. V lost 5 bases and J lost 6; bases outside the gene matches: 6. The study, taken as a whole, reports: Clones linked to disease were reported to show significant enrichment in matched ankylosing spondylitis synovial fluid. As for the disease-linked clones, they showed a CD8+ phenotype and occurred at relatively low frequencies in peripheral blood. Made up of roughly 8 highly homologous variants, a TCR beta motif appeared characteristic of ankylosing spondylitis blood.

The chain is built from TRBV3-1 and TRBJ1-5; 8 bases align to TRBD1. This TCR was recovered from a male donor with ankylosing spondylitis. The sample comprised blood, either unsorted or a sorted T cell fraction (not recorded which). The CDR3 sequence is CASSATDRGQPQHF. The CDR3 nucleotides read TGTGCCAGCAGCGCCACCGACAGGGGTCAGCCCCAGCATTTT.